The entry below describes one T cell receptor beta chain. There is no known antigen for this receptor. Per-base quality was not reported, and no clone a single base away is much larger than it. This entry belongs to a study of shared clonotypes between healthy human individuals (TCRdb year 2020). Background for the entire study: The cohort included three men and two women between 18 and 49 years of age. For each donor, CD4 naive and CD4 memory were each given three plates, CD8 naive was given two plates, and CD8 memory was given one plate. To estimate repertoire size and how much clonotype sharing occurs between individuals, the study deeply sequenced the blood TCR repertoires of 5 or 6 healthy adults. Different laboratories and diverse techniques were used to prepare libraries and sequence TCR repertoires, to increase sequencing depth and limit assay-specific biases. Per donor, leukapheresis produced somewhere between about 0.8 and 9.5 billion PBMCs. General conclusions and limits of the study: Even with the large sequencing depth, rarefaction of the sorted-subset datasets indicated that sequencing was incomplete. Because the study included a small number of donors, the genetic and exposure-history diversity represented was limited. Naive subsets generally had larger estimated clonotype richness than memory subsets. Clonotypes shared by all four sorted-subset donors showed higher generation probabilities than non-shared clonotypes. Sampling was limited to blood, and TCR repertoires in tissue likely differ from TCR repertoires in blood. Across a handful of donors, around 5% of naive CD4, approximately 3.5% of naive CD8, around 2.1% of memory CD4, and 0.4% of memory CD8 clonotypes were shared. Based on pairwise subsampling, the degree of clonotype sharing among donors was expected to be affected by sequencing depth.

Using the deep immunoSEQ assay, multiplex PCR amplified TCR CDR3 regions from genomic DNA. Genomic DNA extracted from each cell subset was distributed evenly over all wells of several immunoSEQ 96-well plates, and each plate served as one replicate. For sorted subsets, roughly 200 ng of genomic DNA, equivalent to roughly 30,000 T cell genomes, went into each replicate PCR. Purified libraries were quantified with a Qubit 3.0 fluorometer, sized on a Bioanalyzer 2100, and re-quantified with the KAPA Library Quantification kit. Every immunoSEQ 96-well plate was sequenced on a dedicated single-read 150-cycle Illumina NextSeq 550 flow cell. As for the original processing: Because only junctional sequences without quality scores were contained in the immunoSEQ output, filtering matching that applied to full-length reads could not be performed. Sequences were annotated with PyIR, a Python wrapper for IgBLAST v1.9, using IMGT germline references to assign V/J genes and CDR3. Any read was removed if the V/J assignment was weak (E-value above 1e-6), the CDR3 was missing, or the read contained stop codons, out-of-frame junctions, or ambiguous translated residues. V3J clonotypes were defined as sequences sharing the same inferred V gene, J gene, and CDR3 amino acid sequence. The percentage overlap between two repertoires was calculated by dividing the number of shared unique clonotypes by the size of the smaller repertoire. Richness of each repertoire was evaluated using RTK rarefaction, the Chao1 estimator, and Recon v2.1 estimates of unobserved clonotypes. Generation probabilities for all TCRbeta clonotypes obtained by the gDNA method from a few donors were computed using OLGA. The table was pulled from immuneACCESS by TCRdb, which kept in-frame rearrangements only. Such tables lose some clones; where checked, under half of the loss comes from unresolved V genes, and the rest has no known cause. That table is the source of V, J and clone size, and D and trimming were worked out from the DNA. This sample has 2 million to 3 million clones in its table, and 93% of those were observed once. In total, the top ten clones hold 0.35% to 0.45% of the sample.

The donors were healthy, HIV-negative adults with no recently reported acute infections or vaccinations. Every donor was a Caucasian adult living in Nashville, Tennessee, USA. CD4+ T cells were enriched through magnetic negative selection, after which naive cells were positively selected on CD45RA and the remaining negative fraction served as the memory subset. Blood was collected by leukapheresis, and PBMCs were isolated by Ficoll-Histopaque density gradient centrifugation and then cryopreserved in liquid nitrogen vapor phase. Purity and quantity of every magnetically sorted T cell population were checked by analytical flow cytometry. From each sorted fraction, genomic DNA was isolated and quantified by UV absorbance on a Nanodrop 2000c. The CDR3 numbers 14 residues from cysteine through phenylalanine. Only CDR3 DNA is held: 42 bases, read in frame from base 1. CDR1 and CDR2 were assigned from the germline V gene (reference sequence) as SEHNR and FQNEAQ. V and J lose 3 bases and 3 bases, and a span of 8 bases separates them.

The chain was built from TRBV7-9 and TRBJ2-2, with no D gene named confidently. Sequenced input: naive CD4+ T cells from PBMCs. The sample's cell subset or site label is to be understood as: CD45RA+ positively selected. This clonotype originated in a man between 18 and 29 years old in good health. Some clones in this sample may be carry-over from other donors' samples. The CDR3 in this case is CASSFEVYTGELFF. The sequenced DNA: TGTGCCAGCAGCTTCGAAGTTTACACCGGGGAGCTGTTTTTT.